This T cell receptor (beta chain) was sequenced for a study of early T cells in non-severe SARS-CoV-2 infection. On this clonotype itself: Its antigen is unidentified.

The protocol attached unique molecular identifiers to individual cDNA molecules. A single record per CDR3 protein comes from TCRdb applying MiXCR to the 5' RACE reads. The top ten clones hold less than 8% of a sample with approximately 97,000 distinct CDR3 sequences, about 12% of them seen once. CDR1 and CDR2 from the germline V gene are MNHEY and SMNVEV (reference sequence). V shed 5 bases and J shed 0 bases, with 11 bases lying between them. CDR3 size: 14 residues. Notes on the study in general: Private and CD4 specificities were missed by VDJdb matching, which favored anti-spike CD8 responses.

The chain has TRBV27 and TRBJ2-7; possible D gene TRBD1, 5 bases. This sequence originates from an adult who was a healthcare worker with PCR-confirmed SARS-CoV-2 infection or an uninfected control (not recorded which). The sequenced sample consisted of whole blood. The CDR3, as DNA: TGTGCCAGCAGTCCGGCAGGGAACTCCTACGAGCAGTACTTC. Translating gives CASSPAGNSYEQYF.